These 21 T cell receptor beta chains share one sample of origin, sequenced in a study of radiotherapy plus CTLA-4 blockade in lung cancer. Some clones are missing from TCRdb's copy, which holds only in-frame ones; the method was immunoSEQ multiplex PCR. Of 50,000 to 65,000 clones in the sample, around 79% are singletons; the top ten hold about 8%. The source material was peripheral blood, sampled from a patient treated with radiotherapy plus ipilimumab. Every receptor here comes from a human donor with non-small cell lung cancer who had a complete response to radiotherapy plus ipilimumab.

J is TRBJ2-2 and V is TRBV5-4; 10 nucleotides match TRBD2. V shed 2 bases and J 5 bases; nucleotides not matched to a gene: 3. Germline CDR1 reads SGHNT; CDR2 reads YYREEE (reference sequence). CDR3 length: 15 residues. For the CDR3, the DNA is TGTGCCAGCAGCTTAGCGGGGGGGCGAACCGGGGAGCTGTTTTTT. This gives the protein CASSLAGGRTGELFF.

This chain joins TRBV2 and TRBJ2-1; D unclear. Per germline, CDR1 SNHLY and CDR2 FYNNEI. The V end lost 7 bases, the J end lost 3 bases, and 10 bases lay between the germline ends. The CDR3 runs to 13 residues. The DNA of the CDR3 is TGTGCCAGCACTAGAGACGGCTACAATGAGCAGTTCTTC. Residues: CASTRDGYNEQFF.

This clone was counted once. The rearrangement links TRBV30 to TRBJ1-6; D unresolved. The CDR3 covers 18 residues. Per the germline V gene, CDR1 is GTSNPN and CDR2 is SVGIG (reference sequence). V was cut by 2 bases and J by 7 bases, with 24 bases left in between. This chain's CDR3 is CAWSPRGSRPRINSPLHF. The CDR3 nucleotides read TGTGCCTGGAGTCCCCGAGGCAGTAGACCCCGAATCAATTCACCCCTCCACTTT. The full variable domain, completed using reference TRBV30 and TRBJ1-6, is SQTIHQWPATLVQPVGSPLSLECTVEGTSNPNLYWYRQAAGRGLQLLFYSVGIGQISSEVPQNLSASRPQDRQFILSSKKLLLSDSGFYLCAWSPRGSRPRINSPLHFGNGTRLTVT.

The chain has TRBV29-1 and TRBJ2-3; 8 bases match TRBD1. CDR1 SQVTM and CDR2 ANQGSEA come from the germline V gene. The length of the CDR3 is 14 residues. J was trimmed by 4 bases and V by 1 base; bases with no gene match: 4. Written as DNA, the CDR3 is TGCAGCGTTGAAGGTCTACAGGGGGCAGATACGCAGTATTTT. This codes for CSVEGLQGADTQYF.

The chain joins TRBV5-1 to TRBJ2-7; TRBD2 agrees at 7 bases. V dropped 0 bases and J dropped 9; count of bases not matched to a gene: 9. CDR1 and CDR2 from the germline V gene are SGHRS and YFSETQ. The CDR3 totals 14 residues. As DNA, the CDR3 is TGCGCCAGCAGCTTGGCTGACCGGGGGGACGGGCAGTACTTC. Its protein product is CASSLADRGDGQYF.

The CDR3 DNA sequence: TGTGCCAGCAGCTTAGGTACAGGGAGTCAGCCCCAGCATTTT. It encodes CASSLGTGSQPQHF. This chain connects TRBV7-9 to TRBJ1-5; D possibly corresponds to TRBD1 (6 bases). Germline V CDR1 and CDR2: SEHNR, FQNEAQ (reference sequence). This CDR3 contains 14 residues. The V gene lost 1 base and the J gene lost 6 bases, with 10 bases spanning the gap. Full variable domain (remainder filled in from reference TRBV7-9 and TRBJ1-5): DTGVSQNPRHKITKRGQNVTFRCDPISEHNRLYWYRQTLGQGPEFLTYFQNEAQLEKSRLLSDRFSAERPKGSFSTLEIQRTEQGDSAMYLCASSLGTGSQPQHFGDGTRLSIL.

In DNA form, the CDR3 reads TGTGCCAGCAGCTTGGCAGGACAGACCTACGAGCAGTACTTC. Amino acid sequence: CASSLAGQTYEQYF. The V and J genes are TRBV5-6 and TRBJ2-7; possibly TRBD1 for D (6 bases). The germline V and J ends were trimmed by 0 bases and 2 bases, with 9 bases remaining between them. CDR3 size: 14 residues. Germline values: CDR1 SGHDT, CDR2 YYEEEE.

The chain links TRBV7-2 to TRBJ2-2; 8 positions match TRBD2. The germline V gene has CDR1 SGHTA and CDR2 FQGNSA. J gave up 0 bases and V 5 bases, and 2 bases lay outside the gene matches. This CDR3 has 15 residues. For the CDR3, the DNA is TGTGCCAGCAGCACACTAGCGGCGAACACCGGGGAGCTGTTTTTT. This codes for CASSTLAANTGELFF.

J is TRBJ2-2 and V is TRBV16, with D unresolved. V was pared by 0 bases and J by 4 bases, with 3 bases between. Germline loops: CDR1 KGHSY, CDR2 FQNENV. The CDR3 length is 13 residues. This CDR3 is CASSQSGTGELFF. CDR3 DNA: TGTGCCAGCAGCCAATCCGGCACCGGGGAGCTGTTTTTT. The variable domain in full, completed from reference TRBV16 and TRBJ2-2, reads GEEVAQTPKHLVRGEGQKAKLYCAPIKGHSYVFWYQQVLKNEFKFLISFQNENVFDETGMPKERFSAKCLPNSPCSLEIQATKLEDSAVYFCASSQSGTGELFFGEGSRLTVL.

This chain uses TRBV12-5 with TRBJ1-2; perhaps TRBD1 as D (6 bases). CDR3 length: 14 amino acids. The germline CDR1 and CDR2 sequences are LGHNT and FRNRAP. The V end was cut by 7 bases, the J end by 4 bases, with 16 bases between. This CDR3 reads CASAQEGGAYGYTF. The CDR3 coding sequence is TGTGCTAGTGCACAGGAAGGGGGGGCCTATGGCTACACCTTC.

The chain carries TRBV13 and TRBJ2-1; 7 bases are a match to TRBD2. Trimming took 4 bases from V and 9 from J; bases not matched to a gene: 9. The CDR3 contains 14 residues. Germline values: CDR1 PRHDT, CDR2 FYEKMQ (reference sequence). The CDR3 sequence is CASSSQTSRIEQFF. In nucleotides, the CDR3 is TGTGCCAGCAGCTCTCAGACTAGCCGTATTGAGCAGTTCTTC.

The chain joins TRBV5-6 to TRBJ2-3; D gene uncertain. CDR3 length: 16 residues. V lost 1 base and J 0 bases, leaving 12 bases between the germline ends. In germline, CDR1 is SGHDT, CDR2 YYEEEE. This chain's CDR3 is CASSLLGRLSTDTQYF. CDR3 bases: TGTGCCAGCAGCTTGCTGGGCAGGTTGAGCACAGATACGCAGTATTTT.

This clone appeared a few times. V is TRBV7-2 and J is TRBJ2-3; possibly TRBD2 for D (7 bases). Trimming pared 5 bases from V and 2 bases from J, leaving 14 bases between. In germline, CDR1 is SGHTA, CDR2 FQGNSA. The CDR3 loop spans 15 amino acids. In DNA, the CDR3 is TGTGCCAGCAGCGGGGGGCGGGAGCTCACAGATACGCAGTATTTT. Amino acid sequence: CASSGGRELTDTQYF.

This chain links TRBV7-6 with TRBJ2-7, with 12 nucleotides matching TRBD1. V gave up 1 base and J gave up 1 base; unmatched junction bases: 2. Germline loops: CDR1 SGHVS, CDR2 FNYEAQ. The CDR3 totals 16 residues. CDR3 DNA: TGTGCCAGCAGCTTAGTGGGACAGGGGGCATCCTACGAGCAGTACTTC. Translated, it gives CASSLVGQGASYEQYF.

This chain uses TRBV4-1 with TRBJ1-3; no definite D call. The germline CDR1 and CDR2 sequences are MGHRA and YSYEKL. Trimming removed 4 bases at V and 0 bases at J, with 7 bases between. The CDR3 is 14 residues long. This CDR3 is CASSPDNSGNTIYF. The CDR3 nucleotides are TGCGCCAGCAGCCCCGACAACTCTGGAAACACCATATATTTT.

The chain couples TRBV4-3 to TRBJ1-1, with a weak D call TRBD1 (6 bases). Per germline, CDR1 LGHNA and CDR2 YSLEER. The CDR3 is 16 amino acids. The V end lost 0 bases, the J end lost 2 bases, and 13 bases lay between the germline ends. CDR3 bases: TGCGCCAGCAGCCAAGAGGTCGACAGGCCTAACACTGAAGCTTTCTTT. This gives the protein CASSQEVDRPNTEAFF.

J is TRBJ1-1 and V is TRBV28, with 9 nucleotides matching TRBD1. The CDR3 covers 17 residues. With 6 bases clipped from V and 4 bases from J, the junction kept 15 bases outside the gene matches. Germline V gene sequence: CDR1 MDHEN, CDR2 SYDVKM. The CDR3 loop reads CASSYRISGTGITEAFF. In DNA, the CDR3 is TGTGCCAGCAGCTATAGAATTTCCGGGACAGGGATCACTGAAGCTTTCTTT.

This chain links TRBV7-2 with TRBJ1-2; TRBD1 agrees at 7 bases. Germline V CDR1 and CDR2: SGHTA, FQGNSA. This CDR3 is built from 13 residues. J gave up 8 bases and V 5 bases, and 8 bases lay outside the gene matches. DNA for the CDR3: TGTGCCAGCAGCATCAGGGGGGCGGGGGGCTACACCTTC. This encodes CASSIRGAGGYTF.

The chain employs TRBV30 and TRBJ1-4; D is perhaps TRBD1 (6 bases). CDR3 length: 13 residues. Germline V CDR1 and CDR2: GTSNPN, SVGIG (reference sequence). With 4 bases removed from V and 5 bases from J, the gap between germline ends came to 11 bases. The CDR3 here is CAWNRARNEKLFF. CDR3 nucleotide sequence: TGTGCCTGGAACAGGGCTAGGAATGAAAAACTGTTTTTT.

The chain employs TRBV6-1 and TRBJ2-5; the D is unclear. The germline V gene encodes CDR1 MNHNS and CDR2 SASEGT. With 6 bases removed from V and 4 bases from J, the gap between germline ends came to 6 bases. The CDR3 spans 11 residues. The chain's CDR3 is CASRPGETQYF. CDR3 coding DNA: TGTGCCAGCAGGCCGGGAGAGACCCAGTACTTC.

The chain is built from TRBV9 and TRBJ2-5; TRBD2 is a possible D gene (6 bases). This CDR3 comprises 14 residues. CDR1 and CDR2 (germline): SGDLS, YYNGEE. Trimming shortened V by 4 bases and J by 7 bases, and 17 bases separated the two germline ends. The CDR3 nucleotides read TGTGCCAGCAGCCCCGGAGGGGTTCGGGGGACCCAGTACTTC. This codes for CASSPGGVRGTQYF.